The 27 T cell receptor beta chains below come from one sample, sequenced in a study of blood T cell repertoires in COVID-19. TCRdb's table, derived via immunoSEQ multiplex PCR, lists solely in-frame clones and lacks some. Of 80,000 or so clones in the sample, 91% are singletons; the top ten hold roughly 2%. Source material: peripheral blood. These receptors all stem from a woman in her forties or fifties in a cohort sampled during active COVID-19.

The chain has TRBV4-1 and TRBJ2-1, with 10 positions matching TRBD2. The V gene end was trimmed by 4 bases and the J gene end by 9 bases; junction bases not matched to a gene: 12. Per germline, CDR1 MGHRA and CDR2 YSYEKL. The CDR3 extends over 16 amino acids. As DNA, the CDR3 is TGCGCCAGCAGCCCTCGGAAGCGGGAGGGCCATCCTGAGCAGTTCTTC. The encoded protein is CASSPRKREGHPEQFF.

The chain couples TRBV5-5 to TRBJ1-4; the D is unclear. The germline CDR1 and CDR2 sequences are SGHKS and YYEKEE (reference sequence). The CDR3 runs to 16 residues. V was cut by 4 bases and J by 4 bases, with 17 bases left in between. The CDR3 loop reads CASSLLTFVGNEKLFF. DNA for the CDR3: TGTGCCAGCAGCCTCCTAACTTTCGTTGGTAATGAAAAACTGTTTTTT.

This chain uses TRBV23-1 with TRBJ2-1; no reliable D call. TRBV23-1 is an open reading frame whose function is uncertain. Trimming removed 1 base at V and 3 bases at J, with 13 bases between. CDR3 size: 16 residues. The CDR3 DNA is TGCGCCAGCAGTCAATACCCGGCGGCCCTCTACAATGAGCAGTTCTTC. Encoded protein: CASSQYPAALYNEQFF.

The table lists this clone with a count of one. This chain uses TRBV11-2 with TRBJ2-3; 8 bases fit TRBD2. The germline V gene encodes CDR1 SGHAT and CDR2 FQNNGV. J was trimmed by 2 bases and V by 4 bases; bases with no gene match: 5. CDR3 size: 15 residues. CDR3 loop: CASSSGGGFTDTQYF. CDR3 DNA sequence: TGTGCCAGCAGCTCCGGCGGGGGGTTCACAGATACGCAGTATTTT. Combining the CDR3 with reference TRBV11-2 and TRBJ2-3 gives the whole variable domain EAGVAQSPRYKIIEKRQSVAFWCNPISGHATLYWYQQILGQGPKLLIQFQNNGVVDDSQLPKDRFSAERLKGVDSTLKIQPAKLEDSAVYLCASSSGGGFTDTQYFGPGTRLTVL.

This chain links TRBV15 with TRBJ2-7; 11 nucleotides agree with TRBD1. The CDR3 is 18 residues long. Germline CDR1 reads LNHNV; CDR2 reads YYDKDF (reference sequence). With 5 bases clipped from V and 3 bases from J, the junction kept 15 bases outside the gene matches. CDR3 sequence reads: CATSVRDRGTPGRYEQYF. The CDR3, as DNA: TGTGCCACCAGCGTCCGGGACAGGGGGACCCCTGGTCGCTACGAGCAGTACTTC.

V is TRBV27 and J is TRBJ2-5; the match to TRBD1 covers 10 bases. Looked up from germline, CDR1 is MNHEY and CDR2 is SMNVEV (reference sequence). The ends lost 6 bases at V and 5 bases at J; junction bases unmatched: 6. The CDR3 loop spans 14 amino acids. For the CDR3, the DNA is TGTGCCAGCAGCAGGGACAGGGGCTGGGAGACCCAGTACTTC. Residues: CASSRDRGWETQYF.

This CDR3 is CASSLSRTNYGYTF. DNA of the CDR3: TGTGCCAGCAGCTTGTCCAGGACAAACTATGGCTACACCTTC. The gene calls are TRBV5-4 and TRBJ1-2; D is possibly TRBD1 (5 bases). CDR1 and CDR2 (germline): SGHNT, YYREEE (reference sequence). CDR3 length: 14 amino acids. The germline V and J ends were trimmed by 1 base and 2 bases, with 9 bases remaining between them.

The chain carries TRBV7-2 and TRBJ1-2; TRBD1 is a possible D gene (5 bases). CDR1 is SGHTA and CDR2 is FQGNSA in the germline V gene. V gave up 4 bases and J gave up 4 bases, with 13 bases separating them. The CDR3 extends over 14 amino acids. The CDR3 protein is CASSSGVNSYGYTF. CDR3 sequence (DNA): TGTGCCAGCAGCTCGGGGGTAAACTCCTATGGCTACACCTTC.

The chain is built from TRBV11-3 and TRBJ2-5, with 12 positions matching TRBD2. Losses at the gene ends were 5 bases for V and 5 bases for J; bases not matched to a gene: 15. CDR3 length: 18 amino acids. Per the germline V gene, CDR1 is SGHNT and CDR2 is YENEEA. CDR3 sequence (DNA): TGTGCCAGCAGCCCCGGTCTAGCGGGAGGGCCGCTCAAGGAGACCCAGTACTTC. This gives the protein CASSPGLAGGPLKETQYF.

The chain uses TRBV30 and TRBJ1-2; no clear D. The CDR3 sequence is 15 residues long. The ends were cut back, 2 bases at V and 7 bases at J, with 20 bases in the middle. Germline V lookup: CDR1 GTSNPN, CDR2 SVGIG (reference sequence). The CDR3 nucleotides are TGTGCCTGGAGTACTCCCGGTGCTGCCGCTAGTGGCTACACCTTC. Amino acids: CAWSTPGAAASGYTF. The entire variable domain, with the rest obtained from reference TRBV30 and TRBJ1-2, is as follows: SQTIHQWPATLVQPVGSPLSLECTVEGTSNPNLYWYRQAAGRGLQLLFYSVGIGQISSEVPQNLSASRPQDRQFILSSKKLLLSDSGFYLCAWSTPGAAASGYTFGSGTRLTVV.

This clone was observed once. The J gene is TRBJ2-1, the V gene TRBV3-1 (or the pseudogene TRBV3-2), with D maybe TRBD2 (5 bases). Germline CDR1 reads LGHDT; CDR2 reads YNNKEL (reference sequence). CDR3 size: 18 residues. Trimming stripped 1 base from V and 0 bases from J, with 16 bases between. The DNA of the CDR3 is TGTGCCAGCAGCCAAGGTATCGCGTGGAGGCGCTCCTACAATGAGCAGTTCTTC. Its protein is CASSQGIAWRRSYNEQFF.

V usage is TRBV28 and J usage is TRBJ1-4; D gene unclear. The CDR3 contains 16 residues. Germline CDR1 and CDR2: MDHEN and SYDVKM. V gave up 4 bases and J gave up 0 bases, with 12 bases separating them. This CDR3 is CASSSPSVSTNEKLFF. The CDR3 bases are TGTGCCAGCAGTTCCCCCTCAGTTTCAACTAATGAAAAACTGTTTTTT.

The V and J genes are TRBV3-1 (or the pseudogene TRBV3-2) and TRBJ2-7; TRBD1 might be the D (5 bases). Germline V gene sequence: CDR1 LGHDT, CDR2 YNNKEL (reference sequence). The CDR3 covers 15 residues. Trimming stripped 5 bases from V and 1 base from J, with 15 bases between. CDR3 residues: CASSSPTAISYEQYF. The DNA of the CDR3 is TGTGCCAGCAGCTCCCCGACAGCTATATCCTACGAGCAGTACTTC.

This chain connects TRBV6-2 or TRBV6-3 to TRBJ1-4, with a weak D call TRBD1 (6 bases). Trimming shortened V by 5 bases and J by 10 bases, and 17 bases separated the two germline ends. The length of the CDR3 is 14 residues. CDR1 and CDR2 (germline): MNHEY, SVGEGT. This CDR3 is CASSPNRAGGKLFF. DNA for the CDR3: TGTGCCAGCAGTCCAAACAGGGCTGGCGGAAAACTGTTTTTT.

This chain connects TRBV11-3 to TRBJ2-7, with D uncertain. V was clipped by 5 bases and J by 0 bases, with 8 bases between them. The CDR3 totals 13 residues. CDR1 is SGHNT and CDR2 is YENEEA in the germline V gene. CDR3 nucleotides: TGTGCCAGCAGCGCCGGGTCCTCCTACGAGCAGTACTTC. This gives the protein CASSAGSSYEQYF.

The chain combines TRBV28 with TRBJ2-7; D uncertain. V was cut by 4 bases and J by 6 bases, with 10 bases left in between. This CDR3 is built from 12 residues. Germline CDR1 reads MDHEN; CDR2 reads SYDVKM. The CDR3 loop is CASSSSRSEQYF. CDR3 DNA: TGTGCCAGCAGTTCATCTAGATCCGAGCAGTACTTC.

The rearrangement joins TRBV12-3 or TRBV12-4 to TRBJ2-7, with TRBD2 as a possible D gene (5 bases). This CDR3 region has 13 residues. V lost 1 base and J 3 bases, leaving 7 bases between the germline ends. CDR3 sequence: CASSLGEYYEQYF. The DNA for the CDR3 is TGTGCCAGCAGTTTAGGGGAGTACTACGAGCAGTACTTC.

The chain recombines TRBV7-2 with TRBJ1-6, with 7 nucleotides matching TRBD1. Losses at the gene ends were 1 base for V and 8 bases for J; bases not matched to a gene: 8. The CDR3 runs 16 residues. Germline V gene lookup returns CDR1 SGHTA and CDR2 FQGNSA. In DNA, the CDR3 is TGTGCCAGCAGCTTAGGGGACAGCTTAATTTATTCACCCCTCCACTTT. Its translation: CASSLGDSLIYSPLHF.

The CDR3, as DNA: TGTGCCAGCAGCCCTGCGGCGGGAGACGAGCAGTACTTC. Protein sequence: CASSPAAGDEQYF. The rearrangement joins TRBV5-6 to TRBJ2-7; 7 bases agree with TRBD2. Unmatched junction bases numbered 6, after V lost 4 bases and J lost 5 bases. The CDR3 runs to 13 residues. Germline V gene data show CDR1 as SGHDT and CDR2 as YYEEEE. Full variable domain (rest looked up from reference TRBV5-6 and TRBJ2-7): DAGVTQSPTHLIKTRGQQVTLRCSPKSGHDTVSWYQQALGQGPQFIFQYYEEEERQRGNFPDRFSGHQFPNYSSELNVNALLLGDSALYLCASSPAAGDEQYFGPGTRLTVT.

The V call is TRBV6-5, the J call TRBJ1-6; no definite D call. Trimming took 2 bases from V and 0 from J, leaving 8 bases between them. The germline gives CDR1 MNHEY, CDR2 SVGAGI. There are 16 residues in the CDR3. The CDR3 nucleotides read TGTGCCAGCAGTTACGATGGGAGCTCCTATAATTCACCCCTCCACTTT. Translation gives CASSYDGSSYNSPLHF.

The chain joins TRBV5-1 to TRBJ2-1; possibly TRBD1 for D (10 bases). The V end lost 7 bases, the J end lost 7 bases, and 21 bases lay between the germline ends. The CDR3 length is 15 residues. Germline CDR1 and CDR2: SGHRS and YFSETQ. The CDR3 region is CASAGGTGVQNEQFF. The CDR3 DNA is TGCGCCAGCGCGGGAGGGACAGGGGTTCAAAATGAGCAGTTCTTC.

The J gene is TRBJ2-7, the V gene TRBV19; 10 positions match TRBD2. The germline CDR1 and CDR2 sequences are LNHDA and SQIVND (reference sequence). V lost 5 bases, J lost 2 bases, and 6 bases stayed unmatched. The CDR3 runs 15 residues. In nucleotides, the CDR3 is TGTGCCAGTAGTTCCCAGCGGGAGGGCCCCTACGAGCAGTACTTC. Encoded protein: CASSSQREGPYEQYF.

The chain uses TRBV19 and TRBJ2-7, with TRBD1 matching over 9 bases. The CDR3 runs to 13 residues. Germline CDR1 LNHDA, CDR2 SQIVND (reference sequence). J gave up 4 bases and V 6 bases, and 4 bases lay outside the gene matches. CDR3 bases: TGTGCCAGTAGCGCGACAGGGGGTTACGAGCAGTACTTC. This encodes CASSATGGYEQYF.

The chain carries TRBV4-1 and TRBJ2-1, with 13 bases fitting TRBD2. V was clipped by 0 bases and J by 4 bases; unmatched bases: 3. CDR1 and CDR2 from the germline V gene are MGHRA and YSYEKL. The CDR3 is 17 residues long. The CDR3 region is CASSQDPGLAGYNEQFF. The DNA of the CDR3 is TGCGCCAGCAGCCAAGATCCGGGACTAGCGGGGTACAATGAGCAGTTCTTC.

This clone was observed a single time. The J gene is TRBJ2-2, the V gene TRBV27; 8 nucleotides agree with TRBD2. The CDR3 is 13 residues long. V gave up 6 bases and J gave up 5 bases; unmatched junction bases: 2. Germline assignment: CDR1 MNHEY and CDR2 SMNVEV (reference sequence). The chain's CDR3 is CASRAGGTGELFF. The CDR3 region has the DNA TGTGCCAGCAGGGCGGGAGGAACCGGGGAGCTGTTTTTT.

The genes are TRBV29-1 and TRBJ2-1; D is possibly TRBD2 (5 bases). Trimming removed 6 bases from V and 3 bases from J, with 12 bases in between. Germline-derived CDR1 and CDR2 are SQVTM and ANQGSEA. This CDR3 has 13 residues. The CDR3 coding sequence is TGCAGCGTGGGTTTAGGACTCTACAATGAGCAGTTCTTC. Amino acid sequence: CSVGLGLYNEQFF.

V gene TRBV19 combines with J gene TRBJ2-7; D might be TRBD2 (6 bases). Germline V gene lookup returns CDR1 LNHDA and CDR2 SQIVND (reference sequence). The CDR3 has 13 residues. Trimming stripped 3 bases from V and 6 bases from J, with 12 bases between. The CDR3 region is CASSMAAGREQYF. In DNA form, the CDR3 reads TGTGCCAGTAGTATGGCGGCGGGACGCGAGCAGTACTTC.